The 20 T cell receptor beta chains reported below all come from one sample, sequenced in a study of blood T cell repertoires in COVID-19. Here immunoSEQ multiplex PCR was the method, and the copy in TCRdb shows in-frame clones only, minus some. The sample comprises about 68,000 clones, about 80% of which are singletons, and 10% to 15% rests with the top ten. Sequenced sample: peripheral blood. These receptors were collected from a human donor in a cohort sampled during active COVID-19.

The chain has TRBV19 and TRBJ1-4; D not resolved. The CDR3 contains 13 residues. V dropped 3 bases and J dropped 7 bases, with 9 bases sitting between them. The germline V gene has CDR1 LNHDA and CDR2 SQIVND (reference sequence). The CDR3 DNA follows: TGTGCCAGTAGTATTCAATCGGGTGAAAAACTGTTTTTT. It is translated as CASSIQSGEKLFF.

The rearrangement links TRBV3-1 (or the pseudogene TRBV3-2) to TRBJ2-7; TRBD2 aligns across 8 bases. This CDR3 has 15 amino acids. Germline CDR1 LGHDT, CDR2 YNNKEL (reference sequence). Trimming cost V 6 bases and J 5 bases; bases outside gene matches: 12. The CDR3 spells CASSPSGGRFHEQYV. The CDR3 nucleotides read TGTGCCAGCAGTCCCTCTGGCGGGAGGTTCCACGAGCAGTACGTC.

The rearrangement links TRBV6-1 to TRBJ2-5; a weak D match, TRBD2 (6 bases). Trimming took off 3 bases at V and 10 bases at J, with 15 bases between the two ends. This CDR3 is built from 13 residues. Germline CDR1 reads MNHNS; CDR2 reads SASEGT. The CDR3 sequence is CASSDARETRQYF. The CDR3, as DNA: TGTGCCAGCAGTGACGCCCGGGAGACCCGCCAGTACTTC.

The rearrangement links TRBV7-6 to TRBJ1-2, with 8 bases identical to TRBD1. The ends lost 5 bases at V and 4 bases at J; junction bases unmatched: 6. Looked up from germline, CDR1 is SGHVS and CDR2 is FNYEAQ. The CDR3 is 14 amino acids. The CDR3, as DNA: TGTGCCAGCAGCCCCGGACAGGGAGGCTATGGCTACACCTTC. This sequence encodes CASSPGQGGYGYTF.

The chain uses TRBV27 and TRBJ2-3; D uncertain. Germline V gene data show CDR1 as MNHEY and CDR2 as SMNVEV (reference sequence). Trimming took 0 bases from V and 0 from J, leaving 7 bases between them. CDR3 length: 15 residues. Written as DNA, the CDR3 is TGTGCCAGCAGTTTATCTTCCACAAGCACAGATACGCAGTATTTT. Its translation is CASSLSSTSTDTQYF.

The chain recombines TRBV18 with TRBJ2-1; TRBD1 might be the D (5 bases). The CDR3 has 15 amino acids. V was clipped by 6 bases and J by 0 bases, with 12 bases between them. Germline V gene sequence: CDR1 KGHSH, CDR2 LQKENI. The CDR3 here is CASSRTPSSYNEQFF. In DNA, the CDR3 is TGTGCCAGCTCTAGGACACCGAGCTCCTACAATGAGCAGTTCTTC.

This chain uses TRBV2 with TRBJ2-5, with D possibly matching TRBD1 (5 bases). V lost 5 bases to trimming and J lost 3 bases, with 16 bases between them. CDR1 is SNHLY and CDR2 is FYNNEI in the germline V gene. There are 15 residues in the CDR3. In nucleotides, the CDR3 is TGTGCCAGCAGTAACGTAGGGGCAAGGGAAGAGACCCAGTACTTC. Translated: CASSNVGAREETQYF.

This clone came up a few times. This chain joins TRBV28 and TRBJ2-1; D gene uncertain. The germline gives CDR1 MDHEN, CDR2 SYDVKM. Deletions cut 6 bases from V and 5 bases from J, with 17 bases between. The CDR3 is made up of 15 amino acids. The CDR3 loop reads CASRQIEPKNNEQFF. Written as DNA, the CDR3 is TGTGCCAGCAGACAGATAGAGCCTAAAAACAATGAGCAGTTCTTC.

Here the CDR3 reads CASSQLREGSNQPQHF. DNA of the CDR3: TGTGCCAGCAGCCAACTACGGGAGGGTAGCAATCAGCCCCAGCATTTT. The rearrangement joins TRBV3-1 (or the pseudogene TRBV3-2) to TRBJ1-5; no reliable D call. V gave up 2 bases and J gave up 0 bases, with 11 bases separating them. This CDR3 has 16 residues. Germline loops: CDR1 LGHDT, CDR2 YNNKEL (reference sequence).

This clone was seen more than once but under ten times. The chain recombines TRBV9 with TRBJ2-6; no definite D call. The V and J ends lost 2 bases and 0 bases respectively, with 6 bases between them. Germline lookup yields CDR1 SGDLS and CDR2 YYNGEE. This CDR3 region has 15 residues. DNA for the CDR3: TGTGCCAGCAGCGTGTGGAGCTCTGGGGCCAACGTCCTGACTTTC. It yields the protein CASSVWSSGANVLTF.

This chain connects TRBV5-6 to TRBJ1-6; D is unresolved. Germline CDR1 reads SGHDT; CDR2 reads YYEEEE. The CDR3 is 14 amino acids. With 0 bases removed from V and 9 bases from J, the gap between germline ends came to 10 bases. In DNA, the CDR3 is TGTGCCAGCAGCTTGGGAACCACGGGTTCACCCCTCCACTTT. Translating gives CASSLGTTGSPLHF.

CDR3: CASSNRQGRDEQFF. CDR3 sequence (DNA): TGTGCCAGCAGCAACCGACAGGGGAGGGATGAGCAGTTCTTC. The J gene is TRBJ2-1, the V gene TRBV7-9; D is perhaps TRBD1 (8 bases). The CDR3 totals 14 residues. The V and J ends lost 5 bases and 8 bases respectively, with 16 bases between them. Germline V CDR1 and CDR2: SEHNR, FQNEAQ (reference sequence).

The genes are TRBV28 and TRBJ2-5; 10 bases match TRBD1. CDR3 length equals 15 residues. V was clipped by 6 bases and J by 5 bases; unmatched bases: 9. Germline V gene sequence: CDR1 MDHEN, CDR2 SYDVKM. The CDR3 region is CASSRPGQGRETQYF. In nucleotides, the CDR3 is TGTGCCAGCAGCCGCCCGGGACAGGGGAGGGAGACCCAGTACTTC.

This clone was observed once. The V gene is TRBV4-1, the J gene TRBJ1-6; D is unclear. This CDR3 is built from 16 residues. The V gene's germline CDR1 is MGHRA and CDR2 YSYEKL. Trimming pared 4 bases from V and 3 bases from J, leaving 13 bases between. The CDR3 protein is CASSPPGNNYNSPLHF. The CDR3 DNA reads as TGCGCCAGCAGCCCTCCGGGGAACAACTATAATTCACCCCTCCACTTT.

This chain joins TRBV28 and TRBJ2-7; D is perhaps TRBD1 (8 bases). The CDR3 consists of 15 residues. Looked up from germline, CDR1 is MDHEN and CDR2 is SYDVKM. Trimming removed 4 bases from V and 0 bases from J, with 13 bases in between. Here the CDR3 DNA reads TGTGCCAGCAGTTCGGGGGGACAGGCCTCCTACGAGCAGTACTTC. Translated: CASSSGGQASYEQYF.

The rearrangement links TRBV9 to TRBJ2-1, with TRBD2 matching 8 bases. CDR1 and CDR2 (germline): SGDLS, YYNGEE. Trimming took 0 bases from V and 5 from J; bases not matched to a gene: 7. The CDR3 loop spans 16 amino acids. CDR3 protein: CASSVAGGQGNNEQFF. The DNA for the CDR3 is TGTGCCAGCAGCGTAGCGGGAGGGCAAGGGAACAATGAGCAGTTCTTC. Based on the CDR3 plus reference TRBV9 and TRBJ2-1, the full variable domain is DSGVTQTPKHLITATGQRVTLRCSPRSGDLSVYWYQQSLDQGLQFLIQYYNGEERAKGNILERFSAQQFPDLHSELNLSSLELGDSALYFCASSVAGGQGNNEQFFGPGTRLTVL.

The V and J genes are TRBV11-3 and TRBJ2-7, with D possibly being TRBD1 (5 bases). The V gene lost 5 bases and the J gene lost 2 bases, with 10 bases spanning the gap. Germline assignment: CDR1 SGHNT and CDR2 YENEEA. CDR3 length: 13 residues. The DNA for the CDR3 is TGTGCCAGCAGCCCGCTAGGGGCCTACGAGCAGTACGTC. Translating it yields CASSPLGAYEQYV.

V usage is TRBV29-1 and J usage is TRBJ1-2, with TRBD1 matching 9 bases. This CDR3 region has 11 residues. V lost 7 bases to trimming and J lost 8 bases; unmatched junction nucleotides: 5. Germline CDR1 SQVTM, CDR2 ANQGSEA. The CDR3 here is CSGGQGSGYTF. The CDR3 DNA reads as TGCAGCGGTGGACAGGGGAGCGGCTACACCTTC.

The table lists this clone with a count of one. V usage is TRBV29-1 and J usage is TRBJ2-1, with 11 bases fitting TRBD2. J was trimmed by 2 bases and V by 4 bases; bases with no gene match: 7. The CDR3 covers 16 residues. CDR1 is SQVTM, CDR2 ANQGSEA, per germline. The DNA for the CDR3 is TGCAGCGTTGTGGGGGGTAGCGGGAGGGCCTACAATGAGCAGTTCTTC. It specifies CSVVGGSGRAYNEQFF.

The rearrangement uses TRBV13 and TRBJ2-7, with D perhaps matching TRBD1 (6 bases). Germline values: CDR1 PRHDT, CDR2 FYEKMQ (reference sequence). V was pared by 0 bases and J by 1 base, with 10 bases between. The CDR3 is made up of 15 amino acids. CDR3 amino acids: CASSLGGGSSYEQYF. The CDR3 region has the DNA TGTGCCAGCAGCTTAGGAGGGGGATCTTCCTACGAGCAGTACTTC.